This T cell receptor beta chain was obtained from a study of tumor and adjacent non-tumor tissue in lung cancer. Study-level information: Histology: about twelve adenocarcinoma, a couple of squamous cell carcinoma, 1 small cell lung cancer. Study conclusions and caveats: Significantly higher TCR diversity was found in tumor than normal lung.

Germline CDR1 reads MNHNY; CDR2 reads SVGAGI (reference sequence). The CDR3 runs to 16 residues. Trimming removed 2 bases at V and 0 bases at J, with 12 bases between. Worth noting for this clonotype: As yet, its antigen is unknown.

No cell sorting was done before RNA was extracted from the tissue. Chemotherapy-naive patients with new lung cancer underwent thoracic surgery in China, August–late 2014. Three rounds of nested PCR, following a modified ARM-PCR protocol, produced the TCRbeta library. TCRdb ran MiXCR on the multiplex PCR reads and lists one entry per CDR3 protein. The sample has 200,000 to 250,000 distinct CDR3 sequences; about 76% are singletons. Sequencing used lung tumor tissue. This TCR derives from a man aged 55 to 70 with non-small cell lung cancer. J is TRBJ2-3 and V is TRBV6-6; no clear D gene. The CDR3 nucleotides read TGTGCCAGCAGTTACCGACAACGAGCTAGCACAGATACGCAGTATTTT. It is translated as CASSYRQRASTDTQYF.